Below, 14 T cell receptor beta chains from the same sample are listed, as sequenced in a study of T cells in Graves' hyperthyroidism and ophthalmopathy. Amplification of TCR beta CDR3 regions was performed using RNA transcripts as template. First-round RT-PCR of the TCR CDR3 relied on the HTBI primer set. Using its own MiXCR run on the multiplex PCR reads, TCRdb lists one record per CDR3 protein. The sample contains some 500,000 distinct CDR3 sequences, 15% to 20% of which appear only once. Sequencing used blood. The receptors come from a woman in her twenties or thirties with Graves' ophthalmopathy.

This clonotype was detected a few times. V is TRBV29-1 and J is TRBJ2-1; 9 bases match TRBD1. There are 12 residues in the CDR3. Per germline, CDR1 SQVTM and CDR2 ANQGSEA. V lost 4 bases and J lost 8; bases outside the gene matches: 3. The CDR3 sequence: CSVGGQGYEQFF. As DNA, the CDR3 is TGCAGCGTTGGGGGACAGGGTTATGAGCAGTTCTTC.

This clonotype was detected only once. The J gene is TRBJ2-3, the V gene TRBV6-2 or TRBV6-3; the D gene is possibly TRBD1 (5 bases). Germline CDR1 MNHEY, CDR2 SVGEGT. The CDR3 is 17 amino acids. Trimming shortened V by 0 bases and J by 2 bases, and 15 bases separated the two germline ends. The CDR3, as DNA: TGTGCCAGCAGTTACTCGTTCGGGTTTGGGGCCACAGATACGCAGTATTTT. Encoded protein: CASSYSFGFGATDTQYF.

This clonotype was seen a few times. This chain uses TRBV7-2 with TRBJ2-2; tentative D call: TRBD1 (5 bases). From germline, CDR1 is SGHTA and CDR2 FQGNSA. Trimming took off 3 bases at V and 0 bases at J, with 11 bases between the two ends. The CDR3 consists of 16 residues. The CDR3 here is CASSLVQGSNTGELFF. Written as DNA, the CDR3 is TGTGCCAGCAGCTTGGTTCAGGGTTCGAACACCGGGGAGCTGTTTTTT.

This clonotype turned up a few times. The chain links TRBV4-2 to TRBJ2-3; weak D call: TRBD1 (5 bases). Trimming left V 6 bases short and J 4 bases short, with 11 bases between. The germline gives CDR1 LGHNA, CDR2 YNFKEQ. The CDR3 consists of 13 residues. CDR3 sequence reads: CASSPQTADTQYF. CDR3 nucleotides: TGTGCCAGCAGTCCACAGACAGCAGATACGCAGTATTTT.

The CDR3 reads CASSGSDRGRTDTQYF. The CDR3 DNA reads as TGTGCCAGCAGCGGATCGGACAGGGGGCGCACAGATACGCAGTATTTT. The chain couples TRBV9 to TRBJ2-3; 11 bases align to TRBD1. The CDR3 consists of 16 residues. CDR1 and CDR2 from the germline V gene are SGDLS and YYNGEE. J lost 1 base, V lost 3 bases, and 4 bases had no gene match. The entire variable domain, with the rest obtained from reference TRBV9 and TRBJ2-3, is as follows: DSGVTQTPKHLITATGQRVTLRCSPRSGDLSVYWYQQSLDQGLQFLIQYYNGEERAKGNILERFSAQQFPDLHSELNLSSLELGDSALYFCASSGSDRGRTDTQYFGPGTRLTVL.

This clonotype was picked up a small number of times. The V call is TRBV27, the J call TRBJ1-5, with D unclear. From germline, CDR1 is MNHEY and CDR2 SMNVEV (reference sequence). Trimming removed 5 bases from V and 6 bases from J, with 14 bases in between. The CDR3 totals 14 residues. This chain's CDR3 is CASSTSGTVQPQHF. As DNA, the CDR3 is TGTGCCAGCAGTACCTCAGGAACGGTTCAGCCCCAGCATTTT.

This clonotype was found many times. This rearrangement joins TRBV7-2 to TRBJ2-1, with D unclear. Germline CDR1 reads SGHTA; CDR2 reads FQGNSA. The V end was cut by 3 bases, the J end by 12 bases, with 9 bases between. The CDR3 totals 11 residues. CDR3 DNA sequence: TGTGCCAGCAGCTTCCGTGGGCGGCAGTTCTTC. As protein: CASSFRGRQFF. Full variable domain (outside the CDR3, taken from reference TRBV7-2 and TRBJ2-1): GAGVSQSPSNKVTEKGKDVELRCDPISGHTALYWYRQSLGQGLEFLIYFQGNSAPDKSGLPSDRFSAERTGGSVSTLTIQRTQQEDSAVYLCASSFRGRQFFGPGTRLTVL.

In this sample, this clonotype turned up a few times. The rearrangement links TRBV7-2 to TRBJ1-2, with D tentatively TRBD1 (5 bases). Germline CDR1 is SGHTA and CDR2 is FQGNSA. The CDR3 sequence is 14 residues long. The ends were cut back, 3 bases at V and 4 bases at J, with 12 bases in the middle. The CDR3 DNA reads TGTGCCAGCAGCTTGAGGGGCCTCGGCTATGGCTACACCTTC. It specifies CASSLRGLGYGYTF. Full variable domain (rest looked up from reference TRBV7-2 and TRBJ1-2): GAGVSQSPSNKVTEKGKDVELRCDPISGHTALYWYRQSLGQGLEFLIYFQGNSAPDKSGLPSDRFSAERTGGSVSTLTIQRTQQEDSAVYLCASSLRGLGYGYTFGSGTRLTVV.

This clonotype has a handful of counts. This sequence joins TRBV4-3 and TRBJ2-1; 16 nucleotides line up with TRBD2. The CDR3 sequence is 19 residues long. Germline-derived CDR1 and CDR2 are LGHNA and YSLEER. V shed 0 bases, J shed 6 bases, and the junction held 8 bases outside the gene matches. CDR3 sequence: CASSQDLPGTSGRGNEQFF. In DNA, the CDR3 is TGCGCCAGCAGCCAAGATCTACCCGGGACTAGCGGGAGGGGCAATGAGCAGTTCTTC.

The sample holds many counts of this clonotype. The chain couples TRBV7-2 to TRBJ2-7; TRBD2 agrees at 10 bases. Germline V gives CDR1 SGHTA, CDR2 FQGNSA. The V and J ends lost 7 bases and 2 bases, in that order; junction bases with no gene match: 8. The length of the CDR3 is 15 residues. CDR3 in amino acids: CASNLDGLAAYEQYF. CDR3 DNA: TGTGCCAGCAACCTAGACGGACTAGCGGCCTACGAGCAGTACTTC. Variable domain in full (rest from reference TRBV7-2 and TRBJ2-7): GAGVSQSPSNKVTEKGKDVELRCDPISGHTALYWYRQSLGQGLEFLIYFQGNSAPDKSGLPSDRFSAERTGGSVSTLTIQRTQQEDSAVYLCASNLDGLAAYEQYFGPGTRLTVT.

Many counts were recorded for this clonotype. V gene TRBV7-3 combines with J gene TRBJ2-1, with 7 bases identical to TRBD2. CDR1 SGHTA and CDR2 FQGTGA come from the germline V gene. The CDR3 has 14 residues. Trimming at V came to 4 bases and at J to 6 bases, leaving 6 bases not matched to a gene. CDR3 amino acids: CASSSGLGTNEQFF. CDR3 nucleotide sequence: TGTGCCAGCAGCTCAGGACTAGGTACCAATGAGCAGTTCTTC.

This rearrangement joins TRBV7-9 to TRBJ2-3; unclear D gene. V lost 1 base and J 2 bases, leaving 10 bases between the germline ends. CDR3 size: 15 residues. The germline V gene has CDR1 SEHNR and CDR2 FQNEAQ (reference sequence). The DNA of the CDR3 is TGTGCCAGCAGCTTAGATTGGCACCTCACAGATACGCAGTATTTT. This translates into CASSLDWHLTDTQYF.

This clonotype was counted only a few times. The CDR3 sequence is CSVDPQGAVTDTQYF. Here the CDR3 DNA reads TGCAGCGTTGACCCCCAGGGGGCGGTCACAGATACGCAGTATTTT. This chain links TRBV29-1 with TRBJ2-3; 8 bases are shared with TRBD1. The ends lost 3 bases at V and 2 bases at J; junction bases unmatched: 7. CDR1 and CDR2 from the germline V gene are SQVTM and ANQGSEA. The length of the CDR3 is 15 residues.

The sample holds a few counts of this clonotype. Written as DNA, the CDR3 is TGCGCCAGCAGCGTCGGGGGTGGGACTAGCTCCCTAGCCAAAAACATTCAGTACTTC. Protein product: CASSVGGGTSSLAKNIQYF. The gene calls are TRBV5-1 and TRBJ2-4; 9 bases are shared with TRBD2. Germline-derived CDR1 and CDR2 are SGHRS and YFSETQ. J lost 0 bases, V lost 4 bases, and 14 bases had no gene match. This CDR3 is 19 amino acids long.